One sample yielded the 21 T cell receptor beta chains listed below, sequenced in a study of cytomegalovirus exposure and HLA in healthy donors. Both 60 Vbeta primers and 13 Jbeta primers went into the PCR. Using immunoSEQ multiplex PCR, the repertoire was profiled, and TCRdb retains in-frame clones only, with some absent. Of 120,000 or so clones in the sample, over 75% were seen once. The sequencing input was PBMCs. The receptors stem from a woman aged 18-35 years in good health and CMV-seronegative.

This clone has a single count. The V call is TRBV19, the J call TRBJ1-5; D remains unclear. Germline V gene sequence: CDR1 LNHDA, CDR2 SQIVND (reference sequence). The CDR3 is 12 amino acids. The V end was cut by 7 bases, the J end by 5 bases, with 9 bases between. The CDR3 loop is CASNQVDQPQHF. For the CDR3, the DNA is TGTGCCAGTAACCAGGTTGATCAGCCCCAGCATTTT.

The chain employs TRBV6-1 and TRBJ1-1, with unresolved D. V lost 7 bases, J lost 3 bases, and 12 bases lay in between. Per germline, CDR1 MNHNS and CDR2 SASEGT. CDR3 length: 13 amino acids. The CDR3 DNA sequence: TGTGCCAGCATGACGTTCGGGGACACTGAAGCTTTCTTT. It encodes CASMTFGDTEAFF.

The V and J genes are TRBV6-1 and TRBJ1-2; no clear D gene. Germline CDR1 reads MNHNS; CDR2 reads SASEGT. V was trimmed by 3 bases and J by 2 bases, leaving 13 bases between them. This CDR3 has 15 amino acids. CDR3 in amino acids: CASSENFYNNYGYTF. CDR3 sequence (DNA): TGTGCCAGCAGTGAGAACTTTTATAACAACTATGGCTACACCTTC.

V usage is TRBV4-1 and J usage is TRBJ1-5; tentatively, D is TRBD1 (5 bases). This CDR3 is 15 amino acids long. Germline lookup yields CDR1 MGHRA and CDR2 YSYEKL. V lost 1 base, J lost 1 base, and 8 bases lay in between. The CDR3 is CASSQVGGSNQPQHF. The CDR3 DNA sequence: TGCGCCAGCAGCCAAGTCGGGGGGAGCAATCAGCCCCAGCATTTT.

This sequence joins TRBV27 and TRBJ1-6; 9 bases agree with TRBD1. The V gene end was trimmed by 7 bases and the J gene end by 7 bases; junction bases not matched to a gene: 8. The CDR3 loop spans 15 amino acids. Germline V CDR1 and CDR2: MNHEY, SMNVEV (reference sequence). CDR3 bases: TGTGCCAGCAAGATAATGGGACAGGGAAATTCACCCCTCCACTTT. Encoded protein: CASKIMGQGNSPLHF.

V and J are TRBV4-1 and TRBJ2-3; 9 positions match TRBD2. Unmatched junction bases numbered 5, after V lost 1 base and J lost 6 bases. This CDR3 region has 15 residues. The germline V gene encodes CDR1 MGHRA and CDR2 YSYEKL. Here the CDR3 DNA reads TGCGCCAGCAGCCAAGGGCGGGAGGGCCTTGATACGCAGTATTTT. As protein: CASSQGREGLDTQYF.

The chain has TRBV19 and TRBJ2-6; unclear D gene. Germline V gives CDR1 LNHDA, CDR2 SQIVND (reference sequence). The germline V and J ends were trimmed by 3 bases and 0 bases, with 9 bases remaining between them. This CDR3 comprises 16 residues. The CDR3 DNA reads TGTGCCAGTAGTATCAGGAACCCCTCTGGGGCCAACGTCCTGACTTTC. Translation gives CASSIRNPSGANVLTF.

The rearrangement uses TRBV5-1 and TRBJ1-2, with 7 nucleotides matching TRBD1. This CDR3 contains 15 residues. Losses at the gene ends were 0 bases for V and 9 bases for J; bases not matched to a gene: 11. Germline assignment: CDR1 SGHRS and CDR2 YFSETQ. The CDR3 DNA follows: TGCGCCAGCAGCTTGGAAGGCCGGCAGGGGGGTAGCTACACCTTC. This codes for CASSLEGRQGGSYTF.

The V call is TRBV4-1, the J call TRBJ1-1; D is unclear. Per the germline V gene, CDR1 is MGHRA and CDR2 is YSYEKL. V dropped 1 base and J dropped 4 bases, with 13 bases sitting between them. The CDR3 consists of 15 residues. Here the CDR3 DNA reads TGCGCCAGCAGCCAAGTGGGAGACCGGGTCACTGAAGCTTTCTTT. Its protein product is CASSQVGDRVTEAFF.

The chain's CDR3 is CASSTSSYNEQFF. The DNA for the CDR3 is TGCGCCAGCAGCACTAGCTCCTACAATGAGCAGTTCTTC. The gene calls are TRBV5-1 and TRBJ2-1; TRBD2 might be the D (5 bases). The ends were cut back, 4 bases at V and 0 bases at J, with 5 bases in the middle. Germline V CDR1 and CDR2: SGHRS, YFSETQ. This CDR3 is 13 amino acids long.

The CDR3 spells CASSPSGRETQYF. DNA for the CDR3: TGTGCCAGCTCACCCAGCGGGAGGGAGACCCAGTACTTC. The chain employs TRBV18 and TRBJ2-5; 9 positions agree with TRBD2. Germline assignment: CDR1 KGHSH and CDR2 LQKENI. J lost 5 bases, V lost 3 bases, and 1 base had no gene match. This CDR3 comprises 13 residues.

This chain joins TRBV6-1 and TRBJ2-1; 9 nucleotides match TRBD1. This CDR3 region has 15 residues. Germline V gene data show CDR1 as MNHNS and CDR2 as SASEGT. V shed 2 bases and J 6 bases; nucleotides not matched to a gene: 5. The CDR3 loop reads CASSELGTGSNEQFF. DNA of the CDR3: TGTGCCAGCAGTGAACTGGGGACAGGGTCCAATGAGCAGTTCTTC.

In its sample, this clone was seen a few times. The chain uses TRBV11-2 and TRBJ2-2; D not certain. The CDR3 is 13 residues long. The V end lost 6 bases, the J end lost 7 bases, and 12 bases lay between the germline ends. The germline CDR1 and CDR2 sequences are SGHAT and FQNNGV. The CDR3 here is CASSRNGGGELFF. The DNA of the CDR3 is TGTGCCAGCAGTCGCAACGGTGGCGGGGAGCTGTTTTTT.

The rearrangement uses TRBV5-1 and TRBJ2-3; 7 positions agree with TRBD1. CDR1 SGHRS and CDR2 YFSETQ come from the germline V gene. V lost 2 bases to trimming and J lost 2 bases; unmatched junction nucleotides: 8. CDR3 length: 16 amino acids. CDR3 region: CASSFRGQEPTDTQYF. The CDR3 DNA is TGCGCCAGCAGCTTTAGGGGGCAGGAGCCCACAGATACGCAGTATTTT.

This chain joins TRBV6-1 and TRBJ1-2; D remains ambiguous. The CDR3 consists of 13 residues. Per the germline V gene, CDR1 is MNHNS and CDR2 is SASEGT. V was shortened by 5 bases and J by 0 bases, with 7 bases between the two germline ends. CDR3 sequence reads: CASSRESNYGYTF. CDR3 DNA sequence: TGTGCCAGCAGTCGGGAGTCTAACTATGGCTACACCTTC.

This rearrangement joins TRBV5-4 to TRBJ1-4; D remains unclear. Trimming stripped 0 bases from V and 4 bases from J, with 7 bases between. This CDR3 contains 14 residues. Germline V gene data show CDR1 as SGHNT and CDR2 as YYREEE (reference sequence). The CDR3 nucleotides read TGTGCCAGCAGCTTGGGCAGTGATAATGAAAAACTGTTTTTT. It specifies CASSLGSDNEKLFF.

This clone was observed a handful of times. The CDR3 is CASSPGLAYEQYF. The CDR3 coding sequence is TGCGCCAGCAGCCCAGGACTAGCCTACGAGCAGTACTTC. The gene calls are TRBV4-3 and TRBJ2-7; 7 nucleotides match TRBD2. CDR3 length equals 13 residues. In germline, CDR1 is LGHNA, CDR2 YSLEER. Trimming cost V 4 bases and J 2 bases; bases outside gene matches: 2.

The chain recombines TRBV15 with TRBJ2-1; 15 positions agree with TRBD2. V lost 1 base, J lost 2 bases, and 0 bases stayed unmatched. CDR1 is LNHNV, CDR2 YYDKDF, per germline (reference sequence). This CDR3 comprises 17 residues. CDR3 in DNA: TGTGCCACCAGCAGAGGGACTAGCGGGAGGGCCTACAATGAGCAGTTCTTC. Residues: CATSRGTSGRAYNEQFF. Variable domain in full (rest from reference TRBV15 and TRBJ2-1): DAMVIQNPRYQVTQFGKPVTLSCSQTLNHNVMYWYQQKSSQAPKLLFHYYDKDFNNEADTPDNFQSRRPNTSFCFLDIRSPGLGDTAMYLCATSRGTSGRAYNEQFFGPGTRLTVL.

This chain links TRBV27 with TRBJ1-5, with D possibly TRBD1 on 6 matching bases. Germline values: CDR1 MNHEY, CDR2 SMNVEV (reference sequence). V dropped 4 bases and J dropped 0 bases, with 19 bases sitting between them. CDR3 length: 18 residues. CDR3 bases: TGTGCCAGCAGTTGTGGACAGACCCTCTCTTATAGCAATCAGCCCCAGCATTTT. Translated, it gives CASSCGQTLSYSNQPQHF.

The table lists this clone with a few counts. The CDR3 nucleotides read TGTGCCAGCAGTGACTCGGATAGCGGTACTGAAGCTTTCTTT. It translates to CASSDSDSGTEAFF. The chain employs TRBV6-4 and TRBJ1-1; no reliable D call. Between the trimmed V and J ends, which lost 0 bases and 5 bases, there was a span of 10 bases. The length of the CDR3 is 14 residues. The germline CDR1 and CDR2 sequences are MRHNA and SNTAGT.

J is TRBJ1-6 and V is TRBV7-2; D is possibly TRBD1 (6 bases). CDR1 SGHTA and CDR2 FQGNSA come from the germline V gene. The CDR3 sequence is 14 residues long. Trimming removed 1 base at V and 10 bases at J, with 11 bases between. The CDR3 protein is CASSLVQGRSPLHF. Here the CDR3 DNA reads TGTGCCAGCAGCTTAGTACAGGGTAGATCACCCCTCCACTTT.